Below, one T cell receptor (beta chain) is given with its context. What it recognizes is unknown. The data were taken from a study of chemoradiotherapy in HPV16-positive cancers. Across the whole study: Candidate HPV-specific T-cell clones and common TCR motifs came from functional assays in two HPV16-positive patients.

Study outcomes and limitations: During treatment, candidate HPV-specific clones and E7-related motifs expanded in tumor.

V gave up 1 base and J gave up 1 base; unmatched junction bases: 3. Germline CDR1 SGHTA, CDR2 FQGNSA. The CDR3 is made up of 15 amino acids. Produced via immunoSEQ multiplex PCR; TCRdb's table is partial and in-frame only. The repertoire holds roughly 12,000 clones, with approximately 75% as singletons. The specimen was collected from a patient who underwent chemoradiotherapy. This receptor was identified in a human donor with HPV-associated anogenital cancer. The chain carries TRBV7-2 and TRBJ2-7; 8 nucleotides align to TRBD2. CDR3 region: CASSLVGTSSYEQYF. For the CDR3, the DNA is TGTGCCAGCAGCTTAGTAGGGACTAGTTCCTACGAGCAGTACTTC.